This TCR beta chain was obtained from a study of molecular identifiers for immune sequencing clone quantification. Trimming removed 5 bases from V and 2 bases from J, with 14 bases in between. The CDR3 has 15 residues. CDR1 LGHNA and CDR2 YSLEER come from the germline V gene. In TCRdb, the PCR reads were re-called with MiXCR into one record per CDR3 protein. The sample records around 100,000 distinct CDR3 sequences, less than 35% being singletons. The receptor's source is a human donor in good health. Some libraries in this study had Jurkat cell RNA spiked in. Material for sequencing was naive CD8+ T cells from blood, with Jurkat cell RNA spiked in. Subset meaning: FACS-sorted CD8+CD4-CCR7+CD45RA+ naive T cells. This rearrangement joins TRBV4-3 to TRBJ2-3, with D maybe TRBD2 (5 bases). CDR3 in DNA: TGCGCCAGCAGCGCGCAACTAGATCCCACAGATACGCAGTATTTT. Translation gives CASSAQLDPTDTQYF.